Listed below are T cell receptor beta chains from one sample, sequenced in a study of cytomegalovirus exposure and HLA in healthy donors. The data were produced by immunoSEQ multiplex PCR, yet TCRdb's version contains in-frame clones alone and is incomplete. The sample consists of 99,000 or so clones, about 88% of them appearing once. Source material: PBMCs. These receptors were taken from a woman between 18 and 29 years old in good health and CMV-seropositive. CDR3s leave out the opening cysteine and the closing phenylalanine or tryptophan. Fields, in order: CDR3 protein, V gene, J gene, CDR3 length, clone size. Not all rows give a size; the values are once, few, many and, for expanded clones, a class.

CDR3aa: ASSPKQGHEQY
v_gene: TRBV18
j_gene: TRBJ2-7
len: 11
abundance: few

CDR3aa: ASSPDQGPVGQY
v_gene: TRBV4-1
j_gene: TRBJ2-7
len: 12
abundance: .

CDR3aa: ASSLRYDTGELF
v_gene: TRBV5-1
j_gene: TRBJ2-2
len: 12
abundance: few

CDR3aa: ASSQDWGQGWNGYT
v_gene: TRBV4-1
j_gene: TRBJ1-2
len: 14
abundance: few

CDR3aa: ASRLPGGVAGYT
v_gene: TRBV4-1
j_gene: TRBJ1-2
len: 12
abundance: .

CDR3aa: ASSSGNGYT
v_gene: TRBV6-1
j_gene: TRBJ1-2
len: 9
abundance: .

CDR3aa: ASSLGGTYEQY
v_gene: TRBV11-2
j_gene: TRBJ2-7
len: 11
abundance: .

CDR3aa: ASSARTEMY
v_gene: TRBV10-1
j_gene: TRBJ2-7
len: 9
abundance: once

CDR3aa: ASSLVGAVTDTQY
v_gene: TRBV4-1
j_gene: TRBJ2-3
len: 13
abundance: .

CDR3aa: ASSTGATNEKLF
v_gene: TRBV2
j_gene: TRBJ1-4
len: 12
abundance: .

CDR3aa: ASSLVPPRGQY
v_gene: TRBV7-9
j_gene: TRBJ2-5
len: 11
abundance: .

CDR3aa: ASSGRGPPNTDTQY
v_gene: TRBV5-1
j_gene: TRBJ2-3
len: 14
abundance: .

CDR3aa: AWSDGRGREQY
v_gene: TRBV30
j_gene: TRBJ2-7
len: 11
abundance: .

CDR3aa: ASSLSDSSFVYEQY
v_gene: TRBV7-2
j_gene: TRBJ2-7
len: 14
abundance: .

CDR3aa: ASRDGSLYGYT
v_gene: TRBV19
j_gene: TRBJ1-2
len: 11
abundance: .

CDR3aa: ASSRDRGAQPQH
v_gene: TRBV11-1
j_gene: TRBJ1-5
len: 12
abundance: .

CDR3aa: ASSLTPGSSYEQY
v_gene: TRBV7-3
j_gene: TRBJ2-7
len: 13
abundance: .

CDR3aa: ASSFDREDNQPQH
v_gene: TRBV28
j_gene: TRBJ1-5
len: 13
abundance: once

CDR3aa: ASSILSRGASYEQY
v_gene: TRBV19
j_gene: TRBJ2-7
len: 14
abundance: .

CDR3aa: ASSPQDNQPQH
v_gene: TRBV18
j_gene: TRBJ1-5
len: 11
abundance: .

CDR3aa: ASSGAGVRETQY
v_gene: TRBV27
j_gene: TRBJ2-5
len: 12
abundance: once

CDR3aa: ASTSTRVAEAF
v_gene: TRBV10-2
j_gene: TRBJ1-1
len: 11
abundance: .

CDR3aa: ASSWRTVKPYEQY
v_gene: TRBV6-5
j_gene: TRBJ2-7
len: 13
abundance: .

CDR3aa: ASKYVGGRYEQY
v_gene: TRBV7-2
j_gene: TRBJ2-7
len: 12
abundance: .

CDR3aa: ASSQAIGAFYGYT
v_gene: TRBV14
j_gene: TRBJ1-2
len: 13
abundance: .

CDR3aa: ASSSGGSTDTQY
v_gene: TRBV7-9
j_gene: TRBJ2-3
len: 12
abundance: .

CDR3aa: ASSEVGTGTGYT
v_gene: TRBV6-1
j_gene: TRBJ1-2
len: 12
abundance: .

CDR3aa: ASSRATGGGYEQY
v_gene: TRBV18
j_gene: TRBJ2-7
len: 13
abundance: .

CDR3aa: ASSFTTGDGEKLF
v_gene: TRBV5-1
j_gene: TRBJ1-4
len: 13
abundance: .

CDR3aa: ASSSRGQGRTLKAF
v_gene: TRBV5-1
j_gene: TRBJ1-1
len: 14
abundance: .

CDR3aa: ASRYRAVHSSGNTIY
v_gene: TRBV2
j_gene: TRBJ1-3
len: 15
abundance: .

CDR3aa: ATRDTLGGELF
v_gene: TRBV28
j_gene: TRBJ2-2
len: 11
abundance: .

CDR3aa: ASASGAGLYEQY
v_gene: TRBV27
j_gene: TRBJ2-7
len: 12
abundance: .

CDR3aa: ASSRGQGTYNEQF
v_gene: TRBV7-3
j_gene: TRBJ2-1
len: 13
abundance: .

CDR3aa: ASSDFSSGSNEQF
v_gene: TRBV10-1
j_gene: TRBJ2-1
len: 13
abundance: .

CDR3aa: ASGLRQVTEAF
v_gene: TRBV6-1
j_gene: TRBJ1-1
len: 11
abundance: .

CDR3aa: ASSMFGEATEAF
v_gene: TRBV19
j_gene: TRBJ1-1
len: 12
abundance: .